These 7 T cell receptor beta chains originate from one sample sequenced in a study of blood T cell repertoires in COVID-19. The method was immunoSEQ multiplex PCR; TCRdb's version includes in-frame clones alone and lacks a portion of them. This sample has about 310,000 clones; approximately 88% occur once, and the top ten carry 4.5% to 6.5%. Source material: PBMCs or T cells enriched from blood (not recorded which). These receptors were collected from a man aged 55-75 years who had recovered from COVID-19.

This clone was counted once. The chain is built from TRBV2 and TRBJ1-1, with D possibly TRBD1 on 6 matching bases. Germline assignment: CDR1 SNHLY and CDR2 FYNNEI. Between the trimmed V and J ends, which lost 6 bases and 1 base, there was a span of 9 bases. The CDR3 is 13 residues long. The CDR3 region has the DNA TGTGCCAGCAGACCACAGGGGAACACTGAAGCTTTCTTT. Translated: CASRPQGNTEAFF.

This chain uses TRBV29-1 with TRBJ2-1, with no clear D. Germline lookup yields CDR1 SQVTM and CDR2 ANQGSEA. The V gene lost 4 bases and the J gene lost 1 base, with 14 bases spanning the gap. This CDR3 is 15 amino acids long. CDR3 protein: CSVVTTLKSYNEQFF. The DNA of the CDR3 is TGCAGCGTTGTTACTACCTTAAAGTCCTACAATGAGCAGTTCTTC.

The chain has TRBV27 and TRBJ2-7; 11 bases are a match to TRBD1. This CDR3 has 16 residues. Germline lookup yields CDR1 MNHEY and CDR2 SMNVEV (reference sequence). The trim removed 1 base at V and 6 bases at J, leaving 8 bases unmatched. CDR3 region: CASSLYRTGGKSEQYF. The CDR3 coding sequence is TGTGCCAGCAGTTTATATAGGACAGGGGGCAAATCCGAGCAGTACTTC.

This chain connects TRBV7-6 to TRBJ1-4; weak D call: TRBD1 (6 bases). Trimming left V 5 bases short and J 7 bases short, with 17 bases between. This CDR3 has 15 amino acids. CDR1 is SGHVS and CDR2 is FNYEAQ in the germline V gene. CDR3 sequence reads: CASSLKQGMGEKLFF. The CDR3 DNA follows: TGTGCCAGCAGCCTCAAACAGGGAATGGGTGAAAAACTGTTTTTT. The whole variable domain, filled in from reference TRBV7-6 and TRBJ1-4, reads GAGVSQSPRYKVTKRGQDVALRCDPISGHVSLYWYRQALGQGPEFLTYFNYEAQQDKSGLPNDRFSAERPEGSISTLTIQRTEQRDSAMYRCASSLKQGMGEKLFFGSGTQLSVL.

V usage is TRBV27 and J usage is TRBJ2-7, with D perhaps TRBD2 (6 bases). V lost 5 bases and J lost 6, with 8 bases in between. This CDR3 contains 11 residues. CDR1 and CDR2 (germline): MNHEY, SMNVEV (reference sequence). CDR3 loop: CASSRDSEQYF. Written as DNA, the CDR3 is TGTGCCAGCAGTAGGGACTCCGAGCAGTACTTC.

This clone was seen a single time. This sequence joins TRBV28 and TRBJ2-3; 8 positions match TRBD1. The CDR3 length is 15 residues. V shed 10 bases and J 4 bases; nucleotides not matched to a gene: 13. Looked up from germline, CDR1 is MDHEN and CDR2 is SYDVKM. Here the CDR3 DNA reads TGTGCCACCCTAGGGGGGACAGGCGGTGCAGATACGCAGTATTTT. Residues: CATLGGTGGADTQYF.

V and J are TRBV5-6 and TRBJ1-2, with 11 bases aligning to TRBD1. V lost 0 bases to trimming and J lost 5 bases; unmatched junction nucleotides: 6. CDR1 is SGHDT, CDR2 YYEEEE, per germline. The CDR3 spans 16 residues. The CDR3 DNA is TGTGCCAGCAGCTTGGCCGGGACAGGGGGGCGGTATGGCTACACCTTC. This codes for CASSLAGTGGRYGYTF.